This TCR beta chain was observed in a study of blood T cell repertoires in COVID-19. The CDR3 is 14 residues long. Germline V gene lookup returns CDR1 SGHRS and CDR2 YFSETQ. Trimming shortened V by 2 bases and J by 8 bases, and 16 bases separated the two germline ends. Here immunoSEQ multiplex PCR was the method, and the copy in TCRdb shows in-frame clones only, minus some. The table shows 150,000 or so clones, with more than 75% occurring only once. Many counts were recorded for this clone. The sequence derives from a human donor with acute or convalescent COVID-19. The donor label of this sample is uncertain. V gene TRBV5-1 combines with J gene TRBJ1-2; a weak D match, TRBD1 (5 bases). The specimen was peripheral blood. CDR3 sequence: CASSLRADAGGYTF. The CDR3 DNA sequence: TGCGCCAGCAGCTTACGGGCAGATGCAGGGGGCTACACCTTC.